This T cell receptor (beta chain) was retrieved from a study of T cell responses to AZD1222 COVID-19 vaccine. Study-level information: Analysis merged second doses at about 4 or about 12 weeks.

V lost 6 bases to trimming and J lost 7 bases; unmatched junction nucleotides: 5. The CDR3 runs 13 residues. Germline V gene sequence: CDR1 LGHDT, CDR2 YNNKEL (reference sequence). The method was immunoSEQ multiplex PCR; TCRdb's version includes in-frame clones alone and lacks a portion of them. The sample records 90,000 to 140,000 clones, roughly 80% being singletons. This sample comprised peripheral blood, obtained on day 0 of AZD1222 vaccination. The chain employs TRBV3-1 (or the pseudogene TRBV3-2) and TRBJ1-5; 8 nucleotides agree with TRBD1. The TCR originated in an adult in good health. Written as DNA, the CDR3 is TGTGCCAGCAGTCCGAGGACAGGGCAGCCCCAGCATTTT. Its protein product is CASSPRTGQPQHF.